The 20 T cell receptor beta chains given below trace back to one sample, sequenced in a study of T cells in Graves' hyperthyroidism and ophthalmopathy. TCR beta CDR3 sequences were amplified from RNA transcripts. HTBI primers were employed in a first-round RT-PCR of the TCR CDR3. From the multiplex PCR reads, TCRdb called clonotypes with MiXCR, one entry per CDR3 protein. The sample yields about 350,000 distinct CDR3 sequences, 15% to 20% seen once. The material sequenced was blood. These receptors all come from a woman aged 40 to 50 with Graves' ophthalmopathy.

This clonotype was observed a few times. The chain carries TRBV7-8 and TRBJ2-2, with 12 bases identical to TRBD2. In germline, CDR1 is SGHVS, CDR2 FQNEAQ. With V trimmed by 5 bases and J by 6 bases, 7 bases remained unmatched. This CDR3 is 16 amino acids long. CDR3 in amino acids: CASSPASGRASGELFF. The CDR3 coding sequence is TGTGCCAGCAGCCCGGCTAGCGGGAGGGCCTCCGGGGAGCTGTTTTTT.

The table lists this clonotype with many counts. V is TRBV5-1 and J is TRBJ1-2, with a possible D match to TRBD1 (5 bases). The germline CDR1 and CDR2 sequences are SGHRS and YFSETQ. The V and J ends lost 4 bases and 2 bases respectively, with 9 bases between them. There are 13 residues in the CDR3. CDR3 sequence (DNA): TGCGCCAGCAGCCTGGGACGGAACTATGGCTACACCTTC. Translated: CASSLGRNYGYTF.

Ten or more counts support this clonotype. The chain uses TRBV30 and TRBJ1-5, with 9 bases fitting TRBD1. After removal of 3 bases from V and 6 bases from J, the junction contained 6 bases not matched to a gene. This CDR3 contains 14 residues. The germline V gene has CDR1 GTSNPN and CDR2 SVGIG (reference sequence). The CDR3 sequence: CAWRGTGTGQPQHF. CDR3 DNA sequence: TGTGCCTGGAGGGGGACAGGGACGGGTCAGCCCCAGCATTTT.

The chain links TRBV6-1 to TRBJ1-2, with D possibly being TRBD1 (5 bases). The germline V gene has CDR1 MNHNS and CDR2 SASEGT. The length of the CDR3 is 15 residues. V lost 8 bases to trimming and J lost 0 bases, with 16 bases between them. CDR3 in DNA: TGTGCCAGCCTTGGGGCGGGGAGTGCTAACTATGGCTACACCTTC. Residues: CASLGAGSANYGYTF.

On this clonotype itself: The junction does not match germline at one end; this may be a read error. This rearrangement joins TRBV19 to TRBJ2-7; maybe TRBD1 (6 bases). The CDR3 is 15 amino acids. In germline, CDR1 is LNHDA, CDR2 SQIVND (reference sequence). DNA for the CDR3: TGTGTCAGTAGTATAACGAGTGGGGCAGGGGCCGAGCAGTACTTC. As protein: CVSSITSGAGAEQYF.

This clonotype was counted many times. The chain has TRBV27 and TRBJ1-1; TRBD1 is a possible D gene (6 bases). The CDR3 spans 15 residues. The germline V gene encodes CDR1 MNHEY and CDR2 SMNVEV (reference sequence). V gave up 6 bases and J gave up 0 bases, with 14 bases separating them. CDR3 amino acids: CASRRTDLMNTEAFF. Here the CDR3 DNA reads TGTGCCAGCAGACGGACAGACCTTATGAACACTGAAGCTTTCTTT.

The DNA for the CDR3 is TGTGCCAGCAGCATACAGGGGGAAATTAGCTATGGCTACACCTTC. Translating it yields CASSIQGEISYGYTF. J is TRBJ1-2 and V is TRBV28; TRBD1 matches at 8 bases. Germline CDR1 is MDHEN and CDR2 is SYDVKM. Losses at the gene ends were 6 bases for V and 4 bases for J; bases not matched to a gene: 10. The CDR3 consists of 15 residues.

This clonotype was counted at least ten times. CDR3 sequence (DNA): TGCAGCGCCGGGGAGCGGAGCTCCTACGAGCAGTACTTC. Translating gives CSAGERSSYEQYF. The chain recombines TRBV29-1 with TRBJ2-7; tentative D call: TRBD2 (5 bases). Trimming left V 7 bases short and J 0 bases short, with 13 bases between. CDR3 length: 13 residues. Germline CDR1 is SQVTM and CDR2 is ANQGSEA.

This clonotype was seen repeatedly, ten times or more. CDR3 DNA: TGTGCCAGCAGCTTAGATTGGGCCGGGGAGCTGTTTTTT. This translates into CASSLDWAGELFF. The chain uses TRBV11-2 and TRBJ2-2; no reliable D call. Per germline, CDR1 SGHAT and CDR2 FQNNGV. The V and J ends lost 0 bases and 6 bases respectively, with 5 bases between them. CDR3 length: 13 amino acids.

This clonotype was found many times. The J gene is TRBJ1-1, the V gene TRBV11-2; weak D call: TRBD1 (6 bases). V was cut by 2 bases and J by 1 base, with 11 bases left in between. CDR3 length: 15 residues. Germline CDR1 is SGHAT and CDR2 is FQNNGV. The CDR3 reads CASSLFRDTNTEAFF. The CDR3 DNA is TGTGCCAGCAGCTTATTCCGGGACACGAACACTGAAGCTTTCTTT.

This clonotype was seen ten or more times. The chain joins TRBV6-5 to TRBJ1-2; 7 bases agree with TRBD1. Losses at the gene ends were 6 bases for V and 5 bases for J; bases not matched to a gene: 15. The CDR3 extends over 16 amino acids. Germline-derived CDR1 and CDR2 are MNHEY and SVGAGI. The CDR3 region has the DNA TGTGCCAGCAGAACCAAAACCAAGGGACAGTTTTATGGCTACACCTTC. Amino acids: CASRTKTKGQFYGYTF.

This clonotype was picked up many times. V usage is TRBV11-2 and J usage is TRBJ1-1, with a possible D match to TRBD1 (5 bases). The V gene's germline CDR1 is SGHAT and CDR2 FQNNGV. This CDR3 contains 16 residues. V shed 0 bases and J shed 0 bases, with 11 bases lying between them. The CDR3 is CASSLDRRGLNTEAFF. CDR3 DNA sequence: TGTGCCAGCAGCTTAGATCGTAGGGGCTTGAACACTGAAGCTTTCTTT. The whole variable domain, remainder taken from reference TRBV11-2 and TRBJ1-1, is EAGVAQSPRYKIIEKRQSVAFWCNPISGHATLYWYQQILGQGPKLLIQFQNNGVVDDSQLPKDRFSAERLKGVDSTLKIQPAKLEDSAVYLCASSLDRRGLNTEAFFGQGTRLTVV.

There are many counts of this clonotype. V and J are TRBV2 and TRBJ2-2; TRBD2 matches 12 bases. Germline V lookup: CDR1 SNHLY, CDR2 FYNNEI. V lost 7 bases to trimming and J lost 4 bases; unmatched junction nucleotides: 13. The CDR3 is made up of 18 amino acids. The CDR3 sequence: CASNFETSGSWGTGELFF. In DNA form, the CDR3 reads TGTGCCAGCAATTTCGAGACTAGCGGGAGCTGGGGCACCGGGGAGCTGTTTTTT.

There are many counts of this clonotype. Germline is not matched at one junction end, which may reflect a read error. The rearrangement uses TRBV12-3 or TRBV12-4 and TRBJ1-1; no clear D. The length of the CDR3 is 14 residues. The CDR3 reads CVSSQAALNTEAFF. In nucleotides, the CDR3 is TGTGTCAGCAGTCAGGCAGCCCTAAACACTGAAGCTTTCTTT.

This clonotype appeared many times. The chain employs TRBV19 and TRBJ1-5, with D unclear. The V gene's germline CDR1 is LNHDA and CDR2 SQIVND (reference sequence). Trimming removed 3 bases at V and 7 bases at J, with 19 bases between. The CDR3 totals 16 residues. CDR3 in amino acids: CASSILEAGPGQPQHF. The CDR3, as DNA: TGTGCCAGTAGTATTTTAGAGGCTGGTCCGGGGCAGCCCCAGCATTTT.

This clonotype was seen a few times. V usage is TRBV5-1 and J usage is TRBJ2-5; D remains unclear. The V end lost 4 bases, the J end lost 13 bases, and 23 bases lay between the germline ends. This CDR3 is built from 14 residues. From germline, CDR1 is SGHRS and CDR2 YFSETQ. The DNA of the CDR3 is TGCGCCAGCAGCCCGGCATTGACGTCCGCGACGGGGTACTTC. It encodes CASSPALTSATGYF.

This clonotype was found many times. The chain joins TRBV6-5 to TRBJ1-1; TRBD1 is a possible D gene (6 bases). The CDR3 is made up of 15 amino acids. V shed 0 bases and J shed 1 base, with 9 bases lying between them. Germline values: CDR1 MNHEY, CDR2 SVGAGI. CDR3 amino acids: CASSYSPGANTEAFF. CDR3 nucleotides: TGTGCCAGCAGTTACTCGCCAGGGGCGAACACTGAAGCTTTCTTT.

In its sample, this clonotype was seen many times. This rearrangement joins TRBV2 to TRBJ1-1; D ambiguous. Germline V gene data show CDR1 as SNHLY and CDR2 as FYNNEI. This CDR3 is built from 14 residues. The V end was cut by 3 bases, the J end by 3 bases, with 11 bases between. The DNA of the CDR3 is TGTGCCAGCAGTGACTTGGTTCTGGACACTGAAGCTTTCTTT. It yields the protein CASSDLVLDTEAFF.

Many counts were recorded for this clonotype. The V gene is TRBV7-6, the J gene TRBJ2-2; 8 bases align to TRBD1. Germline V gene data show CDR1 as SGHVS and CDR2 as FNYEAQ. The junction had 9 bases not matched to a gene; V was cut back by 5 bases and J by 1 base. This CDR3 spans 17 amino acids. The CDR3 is CASSPRTGKMNTGELFF. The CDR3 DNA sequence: TGTGCCAGCAGCCCAAGGACAGGGAAAATGAACACCGGGGAGCTGTTTTTT.

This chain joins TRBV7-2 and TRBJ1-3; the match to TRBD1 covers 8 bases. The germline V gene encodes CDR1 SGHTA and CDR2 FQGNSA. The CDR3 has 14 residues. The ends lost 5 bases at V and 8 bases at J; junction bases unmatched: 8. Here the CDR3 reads CASSSRGLTDTIYF. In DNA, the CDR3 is TGTGCCAGCAGCAGCAGGGGGCTTACGGACACCATATATTTT.